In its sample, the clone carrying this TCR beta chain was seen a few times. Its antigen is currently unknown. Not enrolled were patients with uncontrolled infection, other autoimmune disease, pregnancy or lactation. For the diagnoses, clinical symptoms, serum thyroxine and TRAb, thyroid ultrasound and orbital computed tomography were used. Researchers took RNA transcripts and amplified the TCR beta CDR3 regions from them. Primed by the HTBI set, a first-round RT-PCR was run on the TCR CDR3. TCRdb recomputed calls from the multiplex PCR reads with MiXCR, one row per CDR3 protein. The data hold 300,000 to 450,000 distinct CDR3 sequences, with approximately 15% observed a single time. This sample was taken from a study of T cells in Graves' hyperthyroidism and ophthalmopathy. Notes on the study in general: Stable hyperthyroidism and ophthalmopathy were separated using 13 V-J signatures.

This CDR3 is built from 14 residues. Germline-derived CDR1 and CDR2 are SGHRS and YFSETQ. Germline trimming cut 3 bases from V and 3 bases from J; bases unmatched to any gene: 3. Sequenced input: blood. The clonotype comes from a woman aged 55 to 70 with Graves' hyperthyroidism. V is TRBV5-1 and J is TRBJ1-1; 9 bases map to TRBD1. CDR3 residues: CASSSGTGYTEAFF. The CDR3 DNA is TGCGCCAGCAGCTCGGGGACAGGGTACACTGAAGCTTTCTTT.